A selection of T cell receptor beta chains follows, all from one sample in a study of blood T cell repertoires in COVID-19. Libraries were prepared by immunoSEQ multiplex PCR; TCRdb keeps only in-frame clonotypes and omits some of them. The repertoire consists of some 260,000 clones, with approximately 90% occurring once and the leading ten covering just under 1%. Sequences were obtained from peripheral blood. The receptors stem from a woman aged 40 to 49 who had recovered from COVID-19. Each CDR3 is given with its conserved first and last residue. A D gene is named only where the DNA matches it firmly.

TRBV3-1/TRBV3-2,TRBD2,CASSQGSGGEQYF
TRBV12-3/TRBV12-4,NA,CASSWRGGDTQYF
TRBV14,NA,CASSPIYAAKLFF
TRBV14,NA,CASSQDWPSGYTF
TRBV5-4,TRBD1,CASSGQGWAEAFF
TRBV12-5,NA,CASGPPGGVPGNQPQHF
TRBV21-1,NA,CASSPLGGGQGAHEQFF
TRBV7-9,TRBD1,CASSPRTGANSPLHF
TRBV6-5,NA,CASTLAHRGREQYF
TRBV7-9,TRBD1,CASSLAPGQGPYEQYF
TRBV27,TRBD1,CASSPTGNYGYTF
TRBV10-3,NA,CAISPDSPQGQETQYF
TRBV11-3,TRBD2,CASSPKREGADTQYF
TRBV7-2,NA,CASSLEAGVTGELFF
TRBV6-6,NA,CASSYSTGAYGYTF
TRBV5-1,TRBD1,CASSSRGLDEAFF
TRBV5-1,TRBD1,CASSTQGAVTEAFF
TRBV6-1,NA,CASSEMWRGEKLFF
TRBV5-6,TRBD2,CASSPPGLAGLEQFF
TRBV12-3/TRBV12-4,NA,CASSLFQGEQYF
TRBV10-2,NA,CASRTRGETQYF
TRBV27,NA,CASSQGGTSTDTQYF